This TCR beta chain was sequenced in a study of T cell responses to AZD1222 COVID-19 vaccine. Overall study results and limits: Among those given AZD1222, only five to seven were seropositive at baseline. At 160-218 and 743-854, vaccine-associated CD4 TCRs were dominant, and they spanned spike. Once two AZD1222 doses were given, Spike-specific TCR breadth and depth went up.

In germline, CDR1 is SGHRS, CDR2 YFSETQ. The CDR3 covers 14 residues. The ends lost 4 bases at V and 10 bases at J; junction bases unmatched: 13. Repertoires were generated with immunoSEQ multiplex PCR, while TCRdb's copy carries only in-frame clones and drops some. The sample consists of 120,000 to 150,000 clones, roughly 93% of them appearing once. Comment on this clone: No antigen is known for it.

The starting material was peripheral blood, obtained 28 days after the second AZD1222 dose. The chain uses TRBV5-1 and TRBJ1-1; 7 nucleotides align to TRBD1. The receptor's source is an adult who received the AZD1222 COVID-19 vaccine. DNA for the CDR3: TGCGCCAGCAGCCCCGGGACAGCGGGAGGAGGAGCTTTCTTT. Its translation: CASSPGTAGGGAFF.